At least ten counts were recorded for the clone carrying this TCR beta chain. Its specificity is not known. Amplification yielded TCR beta CDR3 regions, with RNA transcripts as the source. HTBI primers were employed in a first-round RT-PCR of the TCR CDR3. TCRdb analysed the multiplex PCR reads with MiXCR anew, one entry per CDR3 protein. The repertoire holds roughly 290,000 distinct CDR3 sequences, with about an eighth as singletons. This entry belongs to a study of T cells in Graves' hyperthyroidism and ophthalmopathy. Regarding the study as a whole: Researchers found most expanded thyroid clonotypes above 0.001 in blood as well.

This CDR3 comprises 16 residues. Germline V gene sequence: CDR1 ENHRY, CDR2 SYGVKD. V lost 3 bases and J lost 3; bases outside the gene matches: 5. The J gene is TRBJ2-1, the V gene TRBV10-3; 10 bases line up with TRBD2. The receptor comes from a woman aged 25 to 45 with Graves' hyperthyroidism that later progressed to Graves' ophthalmopathy. Source material: blood. CDR3 sequence (DNA): TGTGCCATCAGTGATTCCGGGACTAGCGTCTACAATGAGCAGTTCTTC. The encoded protein is CAISDSGTSVYNEQFF.